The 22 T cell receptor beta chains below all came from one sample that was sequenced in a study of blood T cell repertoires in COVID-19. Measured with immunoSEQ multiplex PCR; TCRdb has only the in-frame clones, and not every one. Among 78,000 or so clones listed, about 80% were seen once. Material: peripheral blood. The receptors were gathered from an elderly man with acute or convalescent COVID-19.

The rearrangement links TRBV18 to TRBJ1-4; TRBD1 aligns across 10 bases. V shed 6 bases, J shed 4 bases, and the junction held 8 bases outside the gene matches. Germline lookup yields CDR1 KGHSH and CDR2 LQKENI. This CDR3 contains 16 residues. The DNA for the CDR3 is TGTGCCAGCTCCCACGGACAGGGGGACGGTAATGAAAAACTGTTTTTT. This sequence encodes CASSHGQGDGNEKLFF.

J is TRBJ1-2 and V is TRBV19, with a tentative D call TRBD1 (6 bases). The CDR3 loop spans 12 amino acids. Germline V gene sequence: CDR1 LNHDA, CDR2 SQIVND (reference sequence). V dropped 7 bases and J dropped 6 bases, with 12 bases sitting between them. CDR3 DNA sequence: TGTGCCAGTATGGACAGACCCAATGGCTACACCTTC. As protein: CASMDRPNGYTF.

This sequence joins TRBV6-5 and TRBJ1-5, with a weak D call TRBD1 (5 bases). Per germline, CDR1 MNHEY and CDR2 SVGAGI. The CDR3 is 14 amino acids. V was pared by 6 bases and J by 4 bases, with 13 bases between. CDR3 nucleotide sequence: TGTGCCAGCAGCCCCGCCCAGGGTAATCAGCCCCAGCATTTT. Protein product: CASSPAQGNQPQHF.

CDR3 sequence: CASSRRGPYEQYF. For the CDR3, the DNA is TGTGCCAGCAGCCGGAGGGGTCCTTACGAGCAGTACTTC. This rearrangement joins TRBV3-1 (or the pseudogene TRBV3-2) to TRBJ2-7, with D possibly being TRBD2 (6 bases). V was pared by 4 bases and J by 4 bases, with 11 bases between. Germline CDR1 reads LGHDT; CDR2 reads YNNKEL (reference sequence). This CDR3 region has 13 residues.

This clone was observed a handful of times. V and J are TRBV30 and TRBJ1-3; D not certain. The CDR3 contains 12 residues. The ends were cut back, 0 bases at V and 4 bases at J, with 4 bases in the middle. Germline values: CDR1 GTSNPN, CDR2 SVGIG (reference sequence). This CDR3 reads CAWSVAGNTIYF. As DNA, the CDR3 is TGTGCCTGGAGTGTAGCGGGAAACACCATATATTTT.

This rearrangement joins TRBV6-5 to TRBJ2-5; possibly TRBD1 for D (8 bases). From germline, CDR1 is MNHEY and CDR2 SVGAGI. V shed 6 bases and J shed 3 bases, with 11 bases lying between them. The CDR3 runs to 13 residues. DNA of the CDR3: TGTGCCAGCAGACAGGGGGGGAAAGAGACCCAGTACTTC. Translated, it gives CASRQGGKETQYF.

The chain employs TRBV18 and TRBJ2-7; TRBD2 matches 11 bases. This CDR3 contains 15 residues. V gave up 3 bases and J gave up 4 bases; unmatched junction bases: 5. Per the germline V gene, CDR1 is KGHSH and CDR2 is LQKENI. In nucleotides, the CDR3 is TGTGCCAGCTCACCCCCGGGACTAGCGGCATACGAGCAGTACTTC. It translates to CASSPPGLAAYEQYF.

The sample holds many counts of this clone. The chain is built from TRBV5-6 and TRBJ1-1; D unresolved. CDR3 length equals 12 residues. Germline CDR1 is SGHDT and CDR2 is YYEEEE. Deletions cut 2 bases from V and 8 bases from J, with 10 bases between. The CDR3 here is CASSFLSNEAFF. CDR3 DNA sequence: TGTGCCAGCAGCTTTCTTAGTAACGAAGCTTTCTTT.

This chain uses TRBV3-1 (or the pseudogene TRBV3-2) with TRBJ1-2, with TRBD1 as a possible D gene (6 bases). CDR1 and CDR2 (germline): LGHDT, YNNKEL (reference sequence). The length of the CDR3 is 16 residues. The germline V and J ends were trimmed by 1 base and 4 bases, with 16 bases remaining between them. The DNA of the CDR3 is TGTGCCAGCAGCCAAGGGTCATCGGGACATCTCTATGGCTACACCTTC. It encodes CASSQGSSGHLYGYTF.

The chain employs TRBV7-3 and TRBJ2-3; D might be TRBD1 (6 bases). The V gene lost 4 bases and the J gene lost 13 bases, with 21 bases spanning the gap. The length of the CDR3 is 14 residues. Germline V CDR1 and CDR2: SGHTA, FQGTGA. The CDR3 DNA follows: TGTGCCAGCAGCTCCGCCGGGACCCAGGGGCGGGAGTATTTT. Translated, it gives CASSSAGTQGREYF.

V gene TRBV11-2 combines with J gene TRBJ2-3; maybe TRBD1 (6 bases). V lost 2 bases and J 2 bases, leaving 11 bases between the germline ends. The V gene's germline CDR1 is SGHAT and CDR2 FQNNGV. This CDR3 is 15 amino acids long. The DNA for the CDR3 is TGTGCCAGCAGCTTACAAAACAGGGACACAGATACGCAGTATTTT. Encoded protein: CASSLQNRDTDTQYF.

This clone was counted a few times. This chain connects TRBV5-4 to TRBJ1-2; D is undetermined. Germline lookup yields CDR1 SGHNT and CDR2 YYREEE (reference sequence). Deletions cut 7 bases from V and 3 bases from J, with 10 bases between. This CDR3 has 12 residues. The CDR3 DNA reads TGTGCCAGCGCGGCGGAATACTATGGCTACACCTTC. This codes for CASAAEYYGYTF.

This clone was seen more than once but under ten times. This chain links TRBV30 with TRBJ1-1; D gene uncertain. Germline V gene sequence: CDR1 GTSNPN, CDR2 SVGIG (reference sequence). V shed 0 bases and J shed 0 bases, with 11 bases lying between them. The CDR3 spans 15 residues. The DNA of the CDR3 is TGTGCCTGGAGTGTACCTGTGGGCGTGAACACTGAAGCTTTCTTT. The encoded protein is CAWSVPVGVNTEAFF.

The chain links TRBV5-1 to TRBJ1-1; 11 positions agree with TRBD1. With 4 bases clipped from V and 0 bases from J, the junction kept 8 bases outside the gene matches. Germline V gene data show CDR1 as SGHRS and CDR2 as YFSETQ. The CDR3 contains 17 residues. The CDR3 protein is CASSPGQGALMNTEAFF. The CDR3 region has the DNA TGCGCCAGCAGCCCTGGACAGGGGGCTTTAATGAACACTGAAGCTTTCTTT.

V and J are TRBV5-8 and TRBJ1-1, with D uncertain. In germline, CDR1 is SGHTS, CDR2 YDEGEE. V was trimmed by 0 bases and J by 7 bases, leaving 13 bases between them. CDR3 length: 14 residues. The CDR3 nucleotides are TGTGCCAGCAGCTTGGACCGAGTACGGTTTGAAGCTTTCTTT. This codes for CASSLDRVRFEAFF.

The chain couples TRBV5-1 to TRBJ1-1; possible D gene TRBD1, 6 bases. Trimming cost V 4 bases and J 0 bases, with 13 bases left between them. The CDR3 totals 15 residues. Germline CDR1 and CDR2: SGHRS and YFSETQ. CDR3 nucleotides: TGCGCCAGCAGCCCGGGACACACTATGAACACTGAAGCTTTCTTT. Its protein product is CASSPGHTMNTEAFF.

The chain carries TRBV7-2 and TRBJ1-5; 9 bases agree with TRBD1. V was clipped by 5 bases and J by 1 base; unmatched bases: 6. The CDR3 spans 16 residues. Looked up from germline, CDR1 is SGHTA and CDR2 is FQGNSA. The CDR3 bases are TGTGCCAGCAGCCCCCAGACAGGGGGAAGCAATCAGCCCCAGCATTTT. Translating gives CASSPQTGGSNQPQHF.

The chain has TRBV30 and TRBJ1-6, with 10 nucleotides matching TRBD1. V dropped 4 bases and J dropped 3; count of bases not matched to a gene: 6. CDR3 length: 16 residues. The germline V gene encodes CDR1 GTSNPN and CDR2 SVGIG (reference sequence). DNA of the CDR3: TGTGCCTGGACAGGCCGGGACAGGGGCTATAATTCACCCCTCCACTTT. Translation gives CAWTGRDRGYNSPLHF.

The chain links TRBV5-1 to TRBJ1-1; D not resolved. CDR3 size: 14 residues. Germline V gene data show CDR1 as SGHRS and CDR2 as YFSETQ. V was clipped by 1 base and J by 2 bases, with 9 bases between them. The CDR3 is CASSLQQYNTEAFF. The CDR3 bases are TGCGCCAGCAGCTTGCAACAGTATAACACTGAAGCTTTCTTT.

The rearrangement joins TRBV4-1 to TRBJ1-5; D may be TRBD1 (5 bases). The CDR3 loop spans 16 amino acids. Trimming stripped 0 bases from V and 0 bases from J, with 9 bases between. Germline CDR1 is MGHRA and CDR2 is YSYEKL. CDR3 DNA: TGCGCCAGCAGCCAAGAGTGGGGCGGTAGCAATCAGCCCCAGCATTTT. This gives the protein CASSQEWGGSNQPQHF.

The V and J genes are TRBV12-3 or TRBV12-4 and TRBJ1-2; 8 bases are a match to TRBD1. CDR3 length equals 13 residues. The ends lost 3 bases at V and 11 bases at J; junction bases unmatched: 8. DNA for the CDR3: TGTGCCAGCAGTTTGCAGAGGACAGGGAGTTACACCTTC. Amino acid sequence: CASSLQRTGSYTF.

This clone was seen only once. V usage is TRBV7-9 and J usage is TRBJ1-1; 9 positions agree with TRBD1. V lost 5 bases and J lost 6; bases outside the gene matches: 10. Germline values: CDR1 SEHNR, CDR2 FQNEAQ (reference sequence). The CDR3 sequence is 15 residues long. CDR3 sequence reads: CASSPSSDRGAEAFF. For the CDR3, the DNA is TGTGCCAGCAGCCCATCGTCGGACAGGGGCGCTGAAGCTTTCTTT.